The 9 T cell receptor beta chains reported below all come from one sample, sequenced in a study of blood T cell repertoires in COVID-19. The protocol was immunoSEQ multiplex PCR, while the TCRdb copy is restricted to in-frame clones and leaves out a portion. The sample has approximately 180,000 clones, more than 75% seen once. The sequenced sample consisted of peripheral blood. Receptor source: a woman in her seventies with acute or convalescent COVID-19.

The chain couples TRBV30 to TRBJ2-1; 8 bases are a match to TRBD2. CDR1 and CDR2 (germline): GTSNPN, SVGIG (reference sequence). CDR3 length: 12 residues. V lost 2 bases and J lost 15; bases outside the gene matches: 9. The CDR3 region is CAWSTGLGTLFF. DNA for the CDR3: TGTGCCTGGAGTACGGGACTAGGAACCCTGTTCTTC.

The chain employs TRBV19 and TRBJ1-6; TRBD1 agrees at 9 bases. Germline-derived CDR1 and CDR2 are LNHDA and SQIVND (reference sequence). The CDR3 sequence is 16 residues long. Germline trimming cut 6 bases from V and 9 bases from J; bases unmatched to any gene: 12. The CDR3 sequence is CASRVGNRDRASPLHF. The CDR3, as DNA: TGTGCCAGTAGAGTGGGAAACCGGGACAGGGCTTCACCCCTCCACTTT.

The chain couples TRBV19 to TRBJ1-5, with D possibly matching TRBD1 (6 bases). The germline V gene has CDR1 LNHDA and CDR2 SQIVND (reference sequence). V lost 3 bases, J lost 2 bases, and 8 bases lay in between. The CDR3 is 14 residues long. CDR3 bases: TGTGCCAGTAGTATCTCAGGGGGCAATCAGCCCCAGCATTTT. Protein product: CASSISGGNQPQHF.

The V gene is TRBV25-1, the J gene TRBJ2-1; possible D gene TRBD2, 6 bases. CDR1 and CDR2 from the germline V gene are MGHDK and SYGVNS. This CDR3 contains 14 residues. V was pared by 5 bases and J by 9 bases, with 17 bases between. The CDR3 DNA reads TGTGCCAGCAGTATCGCGGGACTCATCGGTGAGCAGTTCTTC. This gives the protein CASSIAGLIGEQFF.

V usage is TRBV15 and J usage is TRBJ1-2; the match to TRBD1 covers 8 bases. CDR3 size: 14 residues. Looked up from germline, CDR1 is LNHNV and CDR2 is YYDKDF (reference sequence). V lost 0 bases, J lost 7 bases, and 4 bases stayed unmatched. The CDR3 nucleotides are TGTGCCACCAGCAGAGACAGGGGGCCTGGTGGCTACACCTTC. Residues: CATSRDRGPGGYTF.

The rearrangement uses TRBV3-1 (or the pseudogene TRBV3-2) and TRBJ2-3, with D perhaps matching TRBD2 (6 bases). With 2 bases removed from V and 2 bases from J, the gap between germline ends came to 11 bases. From germline, CDR1 is LGHDT and CDR2 YNNKEL (reference sequence). CDR3 size: 15 residues. CDR3 in amino acids: CASSQPGGNTDTQYF. CDR3 sequence (DNA): TGTGCCAGCAGCCAACCCGGGGGAAACACAGATACGCAGTATTTT.

The CDR3 sequence: CASSARGRGSSTDTQYF. The CDR3, as DNA: TGTGCCAGCTCCGCACGGGGTCGCGGTTCAAGCACAGATACGCAGTATTTT. The gene calls are TRBV18 and TRBJ2-3, with D possibly being TRBD2 (5 bases). The CDR3 extends over 17 amino acids. The V end lost 6 bases, the J end lost 0 bases, and 19 bases lay between the germline ends. CDR1 is KGHSH and CDR2 is LQKENI in the germline V gene.

This chain links TRBV3-1 (or the pseudogene TRBV3-2) with TRBJ1-5, with D perhaps TRBD1 (5 bases). The CDR3 is made up of 15 amino acids. Trimming shortened V by 2 bases and J by 0 bases, and 8 bases separated the two germline ends. Germline lookup yields CDR1 LGHDT and CDR2 YNNKEL (reference sequence). This chain's CDR3 is CASSQTGGSNQPQHF. Written as DNA, the CDR3 is TGTGCCAGCAGCCAAACCGGGGGTAGCAATCAGCCCCAGCATTTT.

This chain joins TRBV11-2 and TRBJ2-7, with D unresolved. CDR1 is SGHAT and CDR2 is FQNNGV in the germline V gene. CDR3 length: 15 residues. The ends were cut back, 5 bases at V and 4 bases at J, with 18 bases in the middle. The CDR3 is CASSPSGRAKYEQYF. The CDR3 coding sequence is TGTGCCAGCAGCCCGAGTGGTAGAGCGAAGTACGAGCAGTACTTC.